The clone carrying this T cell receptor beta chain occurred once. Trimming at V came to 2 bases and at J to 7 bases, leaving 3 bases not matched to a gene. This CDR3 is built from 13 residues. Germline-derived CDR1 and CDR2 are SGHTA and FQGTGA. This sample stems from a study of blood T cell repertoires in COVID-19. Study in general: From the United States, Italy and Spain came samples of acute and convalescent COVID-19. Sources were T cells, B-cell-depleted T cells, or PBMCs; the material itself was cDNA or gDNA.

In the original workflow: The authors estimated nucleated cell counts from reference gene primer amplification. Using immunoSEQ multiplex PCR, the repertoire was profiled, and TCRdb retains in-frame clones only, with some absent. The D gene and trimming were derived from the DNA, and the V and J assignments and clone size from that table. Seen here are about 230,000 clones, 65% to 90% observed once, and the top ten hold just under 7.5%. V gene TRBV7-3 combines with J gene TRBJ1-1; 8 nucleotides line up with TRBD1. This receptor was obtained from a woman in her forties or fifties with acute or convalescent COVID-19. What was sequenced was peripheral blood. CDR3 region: CASSLGQGSEAFF. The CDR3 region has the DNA TGTGCCAGCAGCTTAGGACAGGGAAGTGAAGCTTTCTTT.